This TCR beta chain is from a study of pediatric ulcerative colitis. Notes on this clone: An end of the junction differs from the germline gene, which may be a read error.

Assay: immunoSEQ multiplex PCR; the TCRdb copy retains only in-frame clones and omits some. The data show tens of thousands of clones, with around 75% seen just once and around 7.8% held by the top ten. The CDR3 contains 15 residues. CDR1 is SSHAT and CDR2 is FNYEAQ in the germline V gene (reference sequence). Rectal tissue came from one to two pinch biopsies taken at colonoscopy. The chain employs TRBV7-7 and TRBJ2-5; 8 positions agree with TRBD2. Sequences were obtained from gut tissue. This sequence originates from a boy aged 10-17 years with severe ulcerative colitis. The CDR3 loop is CASSLDAGGGETQYF. CDR3 nucleotide sequence: TGTGCTAGCAGCTTAGATGCGGGAGGAGGGGAGACCCAGTACTTC.